The rows below give T cell receptor beta chains drawn from one sample of a study of blood T cell repertoires in COVID-19. Using immunoSEQ multiplex PCR, the repertoire was profiled, and TCRdb retains in-frame clones only, with some absent. The table lists 200,000 to 250,000 clones, 70% to 90% of them singletons. Sequences were obtained from peripheral blood. The receptors stem from a woman aged 70 to 79 with COVID-19, enrolled during active disease. CDR3s leave out the opening cysteine and the closing phenylalanine or tryptophan. Fields, in order: CDR3 protein, V gene, J gene.

CDR3: ASSISTGNNSPLH
V: TRBV5-1
J: TRBJ1-6

CDR3: ASSLARAYGYT
V: TRBV5-4
J: TRBJ1-2

CDR3: ASTNIRGAPTAEKLF
V: TRBV19
J: TRBJ1-4

CDR3: ASSWDRANYGYT
V: TRBV2
J: TRBJ1-2

CDR3: ASSIGPTSSYNEQF
V: TRBV19
J: TRBJ2-1

CDR3: ASSSGTDNEQF
V: TRBV5-4
J: TRBJ2-1

CDR3: ASSSRQGDSPLH
V: TRBV6-6
J: TRBJ1-6

CDR3: ASSQAHVDLREGWSTDTQY
V: TRBV3-1/TRBV3-2
J: TRBJ2-3

CDR3: ASSRNKDIEYEQY
V: TRBV5-8
J: TRBJ2-7

CDR3: ASSSLLGTGELF
V: TRBV6-2/TRBV6-3
J: TRBJ2-2

CDR3: AWSLQGRETQY
V: TRBV30
J: TRBJ2-5

CDR3: ASRKEGAHTEAF
V: TRBV2
J: TRBJ1-1

CDR3: ASSEISWLRTSEYEQY
V: TRBV2
J: TRBJ2-7

CDR3: ASSLAGGKDTQY
V: TRBV7-2
J: TRBJ2-3

CDR3: SVETMGAKDTQY
V: TRBV29-1
J: TRBJ2-3

CDR3: ASSPMDYPSTYEQY
V: TRBV18
J: TRBJ2-7

CDR3: ASSLAGGSEQPQH
V: TRBV5-1
J: TRBJ1-5

CDR3: ASSVGGGEQETQY
V: TRBV9
J: TRBJ2-5

CDR3: AWTGGAGNEQF
V: TRBV30
J: TRBJ2-1

CDR3: ASSLAPGQVYNEQF
V: TRBV7-6
J: TRBJ2-1

CDR3: ASSLGAGGTFYGYT
V: TRBV5-4
J: TRBJ1-2

CDR3: ASSLATGAGTEAF
V: TRBV7-2
J: TRBJ1-1

CDR3: ASREEDRANIQY
V: TRBV19
J: TRBJ2-4

CDR3: ASTEGTVQETQY
V: TRBV11-2
J: TRBJ2-5

CDR3: ATSAGQGVGNIQY
V: TRBV24-1
J: TRBJ2-4

CDR3: ASSQELSGWNYGYT
V: TRBV4-2
J: TRBJ1-2

CDR3: ASSQSQRSEAF
V: TRBV5-4
J: TRBJ1-1

CDR3: ASSLEQTNTEAF
V: TRBV7-8
J: TRBJ1-1

CDR3: ASSQDSEEKLF
V: TRBV4-1
J: TRBJ1-4

CDR3: ASSIMIGRTGEGYEQY
V: TRBV19
J: TRBJ2-7

CDR3: ASSIQETQY
V: TRBV19
J: TRBJ2-5

CDR3: ASSVGDRAYGYT
V: TRBV9
J: TRBJ1-2

CDR3: AISESNGFEAF
V: TRBV10-3
J: TRBJ1-1

CDR3: ASSPRTVGNTEAF
V: TRBV9
J: TRBJ1-1

CDR3: SAGTGGSNSNQPQH
V: TRBV29-1
J: TRBJ1-5

CDR3: ASSQAERANVLT
V: TRBV4-2
J: TRBJ2-6

CDR3: ASSIGSRGNEQF
V: TRBV19
J: TRBJ2-1

CDR3: ASSLKGADSEKLF
V: TRBV7-2
J: TRBJ1-4

CDR3: ASSTLSGDSQPQH
V: TRBV27
J: TRBJ1-5

CDR3: ASSQGSSSRLQETQY
V: TRBV4-1
J: TRBJ2-5

CDR3: ASSMTGNTEAF
V: TRBV6-4
J: TRBJ1-1

CDR3: ASSSLAGFRDEQY
V: TRBV11-2
J: TRBJ2-7

CDR3: ATSSDSGSHNEQF
V: TRBV15
J: TRBJ2-1

CDR3: ASSYPGTLDNSPLH
V: TRBV6-2/TRBV6-3
J: TRBJ1-6

CDR3: ASSVGSPGYT
V: TRBV6-2/TRBV6-3
J: TRBJ1-2

CDR3: ASSSGQLWDGYT
V: TRBV19
J: TRBJ1-2

CDR3: AATTGGGNGYT
V: TRBV6-5
J: TRBJ1-2

CDR3: ASSGTDYNSPLH
V: TRBV11-3
J: TRBJ1-6

CDR3: SGLGLGGTEAF
V: TRBV29-1
J: TRBJ1-1

CDR3: ASRRQGAEAF
V: TRBV19
J: TRBJ1-1

CDR3: ASSLRQANQPQH
V: TRBV11-2
J: TRBJ1-5

CDR3: ASGPPLSSYNEQF
V: TRBV19
J: TRBJ2-1

CDR3: ASSLAGQPLGTQY
V: TRBV7-2
J: TRBJ2-5

CDR3: ASSPGTAGNTIY
V: TRBV5-1
J: TRBJ1-3

CDR3: ASSPLTGPAF
V: TRBV4-3
J: TRBJ1-1

CDR3: ASRSNDRLGSYT
V: TRBV5-4
J: TRBJ1-2

CDR3: ASRIGGLYGYT
V: TRBV6-5
J: TRBJ1-2

CDR3: ASNLQGENTEAF
V: TRBV5-6
J: TRBJ1-1

CDR3: ASSLPSETQY
V: TRBV13
J: TRBJ2-5

CDR3: SVADRGLVYGYT
V: TRBV29-1
J: TRBJ1-2